The present TCR beta chain was sequenced within a study of response to subunit inactivated influenza vaccine. Study-level results: New T cells are recruited in small numbers by each seasonal influenza vaccination, according to the authors' suggestion.

Turning to this clonotype: What it binds is not known.

TCRdb fed the RT-PCR reads into MiXCR, producing one record per CDR3 protein. This table has about 160,000 distinct CDR3 sequences, 11% appearing once. This TCR was sampled from a man over 45 who received an inactivated influenza vaccine. The specimen was non-naive T cells sorted from PBMCs, collected more than 35 days after vaccination.

The CDR3 nucleotides are TGTGCCAGCAGCCAAGTCTTAGGGAACACAGATACGCAGTATTTT. Translating it yields CASSQVLGNTDTQYF. This rearrangement joins TRBV14 to TRBJ2-3, with D uncertain. Germline V gives CDR1 SGHDN, CDR2 FVKESK. CDR3 length: 15 residues. Deletions cut 1 base from V and 2 bases from J, with 10 bases between.